This T cell receptor (beta chain) stems from a study of a mutant IDH1 vaccine in newly diagnosed glioma. Study information: A roughly 60% male, approximately 38% female split and a mean age of about 40 years characterized treated patients. Findings of the study overall: Overall, about 93% of patients had vaccine-induced immune responses.

Time point here: baseline, week 1 (first vaccination visit). The sample's treatment: pre-vaccination baseline after standard-of-care therapy. V gave up 3 bases and J gave up 2 bases, with 10 bases separating them. This CDR3 is built from 14 residues. Germline CDR1 is GTSNPN and CDR2 is SVGIG (reference sequence). Data came from immunoSEQ multiplex PCR; TCRdb stores just in-frame clones and leaves some out. The profile shows some 59,000 clones, roughly 80% of them singletons. This clone has more than one count but fewer than ten. Its specificity is not known. J is TRBJ2-2 and V is TRBV30; possible D gene TRBD1, 6 bases. This clonotype was sampled from a man between 18 and 29 years old with glioma. Source: PBMCs, taken from a glioma patient treated with radiotherapy, temozolomide or both. The CDR3: CAWRQGHNTGELFF. Written as DNA, the CDR3 is TGTGCCTGGAGGCAGGGACACAACACCGGGGAGCTGTTTTTT.